This T cell receptor (beta chain) comes out of a study of CD8 T cells in ankylosing spondylitis. Study observations and caveats: Eight or nine highly homologous variants formed a TCR beta motif that appeared characteristic of ankylosing spondylitis blood.

V lost 7 bases and J lost 1; bases outside the gene matches: 6. There are 16 residues in the CDR3. MiXCR, applied by TCRdb to the 5' RACE reads, yields one record per CDR3 protein. Of about 540,000 distinct CDR3 sequences in the sample, over 9.5% were seen once. The sample holds many counts of this clonotype. Its specificity is unknown. The chain carries TRBV12-3 or TRBV12-4 and TRBJ2-1; 11 bases map to TRBD2. Sequencing was performed on blood, either unsorted or a sorted T cell fraction (not recorded which). The source is a male donor with ankylosing spondylitis. The CDR3 bases are TGTGCCAGCAAACGACTAGCGGGACCATCCTACAATGAGCAGTTCTTC. It yields the protein CASKRLAGPSYNEQFF.